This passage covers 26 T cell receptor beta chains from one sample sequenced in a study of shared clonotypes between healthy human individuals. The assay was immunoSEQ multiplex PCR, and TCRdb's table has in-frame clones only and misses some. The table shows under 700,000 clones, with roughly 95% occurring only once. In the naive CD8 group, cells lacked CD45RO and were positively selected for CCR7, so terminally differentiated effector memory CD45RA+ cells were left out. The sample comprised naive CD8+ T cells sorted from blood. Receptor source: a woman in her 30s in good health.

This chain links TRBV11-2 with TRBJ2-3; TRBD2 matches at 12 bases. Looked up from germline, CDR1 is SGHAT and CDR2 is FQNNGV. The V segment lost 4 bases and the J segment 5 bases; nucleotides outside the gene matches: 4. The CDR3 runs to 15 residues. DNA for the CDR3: TGTGCCAGCAGCTGGACTAGCGGGATGGGAGATACGCAGTATTTT. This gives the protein CASSWTSGMGDTQYF.

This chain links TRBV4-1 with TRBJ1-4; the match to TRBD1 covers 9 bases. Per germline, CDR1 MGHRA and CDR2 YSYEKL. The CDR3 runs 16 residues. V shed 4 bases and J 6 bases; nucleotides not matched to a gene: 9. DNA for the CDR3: TGCGCCAGCAGCCCCAACAGGGGGCTATCTGATGAAAAACTGTTTTTT. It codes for CASSPNRGLSDEKLFF.

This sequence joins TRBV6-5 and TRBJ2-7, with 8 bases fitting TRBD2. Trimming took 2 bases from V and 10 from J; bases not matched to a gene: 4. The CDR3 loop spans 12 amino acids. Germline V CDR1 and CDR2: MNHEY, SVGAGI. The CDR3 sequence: CASSYSGSAQYF. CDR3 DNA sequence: TGTGCCAGCAGTTACAGCGGGAGTGCCCAGTACTTC.

The chain's CDR3 is CASSASGTTTGELFF. In nucleotides, the CDR3 is TGTGCCAGCAGCGCTAGCGGGACTACCACCGGGGAGCTGTTTTTT. The chain joins TRBV9 to TRBJ2-2; TRBD2 matches 9 bases. V shed 3 bases and J 4 bases; nucleotides not matched to a gene: 4. This CDR3 is built from 15 residues. The germline V gene encodes CDR1 SGDLS and CDR2 YYNGEE.

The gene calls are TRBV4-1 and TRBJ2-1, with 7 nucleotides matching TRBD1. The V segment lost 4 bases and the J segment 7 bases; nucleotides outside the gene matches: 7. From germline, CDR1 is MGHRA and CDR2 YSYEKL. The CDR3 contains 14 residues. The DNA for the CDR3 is TGCGCCAGCAGCCCCCGGCAGGGGGTTAATGAGCAGTTCTTC. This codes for CASSPRQGVNEQFF.

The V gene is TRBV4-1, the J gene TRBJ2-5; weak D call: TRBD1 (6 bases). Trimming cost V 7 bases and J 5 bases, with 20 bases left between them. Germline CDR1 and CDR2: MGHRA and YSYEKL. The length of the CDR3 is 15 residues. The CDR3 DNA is TGCGCCAGCACAAAAACACACGGGACACAGGAGACCCAGTACTTC. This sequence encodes CASTKTHGTQETQYF.

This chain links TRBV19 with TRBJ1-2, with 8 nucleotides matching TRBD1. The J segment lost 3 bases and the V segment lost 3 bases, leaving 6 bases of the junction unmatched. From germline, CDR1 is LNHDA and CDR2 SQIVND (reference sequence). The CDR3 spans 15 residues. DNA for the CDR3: TGTGCCAGTAGTATTGGACAGGGAATCGACTATGGCTACACCTTC. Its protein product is CASSIGQGIDYGYTF. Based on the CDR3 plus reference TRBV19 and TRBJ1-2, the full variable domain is DGGITQSPKYLFRKEGQNVTLSCEQNLNHDAMYWYRQDPGQGLRLIYYSQIVNDFQKGDIAEGYSVSREKKESFPLTVTSAQKNPTAFYLCASSIGQGIDYGYTFGSGTRLTVV.

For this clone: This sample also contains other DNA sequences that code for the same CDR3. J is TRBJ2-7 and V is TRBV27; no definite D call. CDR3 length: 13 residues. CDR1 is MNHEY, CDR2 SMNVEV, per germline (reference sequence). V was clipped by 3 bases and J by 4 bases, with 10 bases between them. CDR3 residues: CASSLGRTYEQYF. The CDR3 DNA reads TGTGCCAGCAGTTTGGGCAGGACGTACGAGCAGTACTTC.

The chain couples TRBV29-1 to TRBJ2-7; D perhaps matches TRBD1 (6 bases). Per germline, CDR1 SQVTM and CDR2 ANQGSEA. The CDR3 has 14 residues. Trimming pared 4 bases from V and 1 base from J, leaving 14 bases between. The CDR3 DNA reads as TGCAGCGTTGTGGGGTTCAGGGGATCCTACGAGCAGTACTTC. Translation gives CSVVGFRGSYEQYF.

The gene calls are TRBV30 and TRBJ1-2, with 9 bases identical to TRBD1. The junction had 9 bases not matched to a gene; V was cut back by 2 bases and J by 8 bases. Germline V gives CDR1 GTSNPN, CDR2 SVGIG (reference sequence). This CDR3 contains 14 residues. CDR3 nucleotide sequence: TGTGCCTGGAGTCACCCCGGGACAGGGCTCGGCTACACCTTC. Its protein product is CAWSHPGTGLGYTF.

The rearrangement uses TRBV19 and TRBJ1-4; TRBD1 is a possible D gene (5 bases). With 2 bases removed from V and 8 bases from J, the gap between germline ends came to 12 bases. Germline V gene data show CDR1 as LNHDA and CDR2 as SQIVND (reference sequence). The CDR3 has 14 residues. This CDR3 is CASSIMLRGEKLFF. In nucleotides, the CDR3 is TGTGCCAGTAGTATAATGCTAAGGGGAGAAAAACTGTTTTTT.

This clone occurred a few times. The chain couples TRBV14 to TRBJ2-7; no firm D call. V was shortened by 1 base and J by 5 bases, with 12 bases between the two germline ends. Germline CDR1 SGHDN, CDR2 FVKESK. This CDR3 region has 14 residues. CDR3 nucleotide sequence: TGTGCCAGCAGCCAAGTCGGGCTCCACAACGAGCAGTACTTC. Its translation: CASSQVGLHNEQYF.

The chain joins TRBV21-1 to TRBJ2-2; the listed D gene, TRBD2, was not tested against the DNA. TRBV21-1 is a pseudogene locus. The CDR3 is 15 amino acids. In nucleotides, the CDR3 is TGTGCCAGCAGCAACCGACTGAAGAACACCGGGGAGCTGTTTTTT. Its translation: CASSNRLKNTGELFF.

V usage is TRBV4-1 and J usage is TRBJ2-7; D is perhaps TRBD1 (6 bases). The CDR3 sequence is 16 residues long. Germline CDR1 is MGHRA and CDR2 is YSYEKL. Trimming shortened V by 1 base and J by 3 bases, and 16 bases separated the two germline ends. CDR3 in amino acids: CASSQGGRGNGYEQYF. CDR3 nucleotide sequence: TGCGCCAGCAGCCAAGGGGGCAGGGGTAATGGCTACGAGCAGTACTTC.

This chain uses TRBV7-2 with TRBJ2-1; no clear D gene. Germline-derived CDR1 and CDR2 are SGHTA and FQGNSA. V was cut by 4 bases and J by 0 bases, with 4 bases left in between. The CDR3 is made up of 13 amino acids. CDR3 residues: CASSSSSYNEQFF. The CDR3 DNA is TGTGCCAGCAGCTCTAGCTCCTACAATGAGCAGTTCTTC. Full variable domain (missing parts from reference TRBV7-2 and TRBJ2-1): GAGVSQSPSNKVTEKGKDVELRCDPISGHTALYWYRQSLGQGLEFLIYFQGNSAPDKSGLPSDRFSAERTGGSVSTLTIQRTQQEDSAVYLCASSSSSYNEQFFGPGTRLTVL.

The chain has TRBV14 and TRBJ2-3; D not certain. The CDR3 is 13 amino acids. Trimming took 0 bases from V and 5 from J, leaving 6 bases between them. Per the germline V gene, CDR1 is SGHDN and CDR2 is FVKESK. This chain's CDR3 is CASSQEWGDTQYF. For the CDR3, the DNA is TGTGCCAGCAGCCAAGAGTGGGGAGATACGCAGTATTTT. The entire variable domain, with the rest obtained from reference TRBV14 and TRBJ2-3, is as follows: EAGVTQFPSHSVIEKGQTVTLRCDPISGHDNLYWYRRVMGKEIKFLLHFVKESKQDESGMPNNRFLAERTGGTYSTLKVQPAELEDSGVYFCASSQEWGDTQYFGPGTRLTVL.

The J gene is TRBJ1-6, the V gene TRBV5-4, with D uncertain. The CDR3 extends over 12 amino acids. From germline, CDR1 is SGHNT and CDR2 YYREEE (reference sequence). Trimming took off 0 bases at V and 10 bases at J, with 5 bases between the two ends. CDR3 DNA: TGTGCCAGCAGCTTGGTCGGGTCACCCCTCCACTTT. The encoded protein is CASSLVGSPLHF.

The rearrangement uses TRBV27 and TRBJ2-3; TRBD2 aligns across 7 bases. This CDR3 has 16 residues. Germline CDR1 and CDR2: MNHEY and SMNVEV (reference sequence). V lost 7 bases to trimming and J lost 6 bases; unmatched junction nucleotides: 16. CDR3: CASTPLWGEGPDTQYF. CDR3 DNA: TGTGCCAGCACCCCCTTGTGGGGGGAGGGCCCGGATACGCAGTATTTT.

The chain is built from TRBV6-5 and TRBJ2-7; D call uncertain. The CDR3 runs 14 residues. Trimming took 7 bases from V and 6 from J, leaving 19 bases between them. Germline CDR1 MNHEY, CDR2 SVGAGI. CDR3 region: CASTEVGRTGEQYF. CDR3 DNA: TGTGCCAGCACCGAGGTTGGGCGGACCGGCGAGCAGTACTTC.

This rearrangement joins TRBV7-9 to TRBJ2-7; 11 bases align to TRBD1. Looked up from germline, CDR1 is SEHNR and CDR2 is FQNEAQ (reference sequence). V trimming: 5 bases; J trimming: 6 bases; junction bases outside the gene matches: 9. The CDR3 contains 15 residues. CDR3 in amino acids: CASSTKDRGRSEQYF. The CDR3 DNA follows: TGTGCCAGCAGCACCAAGGACAGGGGGCGGTCCGAGCAGTACTTC.

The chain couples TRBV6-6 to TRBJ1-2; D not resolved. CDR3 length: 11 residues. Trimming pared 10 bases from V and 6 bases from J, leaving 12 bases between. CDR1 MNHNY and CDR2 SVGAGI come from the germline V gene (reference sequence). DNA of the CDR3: TGTGCCACCGAAGCCGAGGATGGCTACACCTTC. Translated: CATEAEDGYTF.

CDR3 coding DNA: TGTGCCAGCATGACCAGCAATGAGCAGTTCTTC. Its protein is CASMTSNEQFF. The chain carries TRBV7-6 and TRBJ2-1; D unclear. Trimming stripped 7 bases from V and 6 bases from J, with 7 bases between. The length of the CDR3 is 11 residues. Germline V gene data show CDR1 as SGHVS and CDR2 as FNYEAQ.

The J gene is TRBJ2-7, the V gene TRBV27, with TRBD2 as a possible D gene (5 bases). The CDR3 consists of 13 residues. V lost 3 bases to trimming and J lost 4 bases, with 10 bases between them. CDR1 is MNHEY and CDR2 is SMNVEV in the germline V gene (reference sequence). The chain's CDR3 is CASSLGAWYEQYF. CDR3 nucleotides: TGTGCCAGCAGTTTGGGAGCATGGTACGAGCAGTACTTC.

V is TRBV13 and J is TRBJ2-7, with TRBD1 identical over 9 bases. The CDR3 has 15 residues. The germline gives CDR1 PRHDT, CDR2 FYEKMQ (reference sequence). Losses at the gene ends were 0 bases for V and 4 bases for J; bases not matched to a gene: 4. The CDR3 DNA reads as TGTGCCAGCAGCTTAGGACAGGGGGCTAGGTACGAGCAGTACTTC. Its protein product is CASSLGQGARYEQYF.

DNA for the CDR3: TGTGCCAGCAGCTCTTATGACAGGGACAATGAGCAGTTCTTC. Residues: CASSSYDRDNEQFF. The V call is TRBV7-8, the J call TRBJ2-1; 7 nucleotides agree with TRBD1. The V gene's germline CDR1 is SGHVS and CDR2 FQNEAQ. J was trimmed by 5 bases and V by 4 bases; bases with no gene match: 5. This CDR3 spans 14 amino acids.

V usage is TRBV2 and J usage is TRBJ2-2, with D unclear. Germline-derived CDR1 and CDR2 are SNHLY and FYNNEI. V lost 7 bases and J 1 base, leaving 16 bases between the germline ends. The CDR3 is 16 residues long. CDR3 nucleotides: TGTGCCAGCATAACATTGGAGAAAGGGAACACCGGGGAGCTGTTTTTT. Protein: CASITLEKGNTGELFF.